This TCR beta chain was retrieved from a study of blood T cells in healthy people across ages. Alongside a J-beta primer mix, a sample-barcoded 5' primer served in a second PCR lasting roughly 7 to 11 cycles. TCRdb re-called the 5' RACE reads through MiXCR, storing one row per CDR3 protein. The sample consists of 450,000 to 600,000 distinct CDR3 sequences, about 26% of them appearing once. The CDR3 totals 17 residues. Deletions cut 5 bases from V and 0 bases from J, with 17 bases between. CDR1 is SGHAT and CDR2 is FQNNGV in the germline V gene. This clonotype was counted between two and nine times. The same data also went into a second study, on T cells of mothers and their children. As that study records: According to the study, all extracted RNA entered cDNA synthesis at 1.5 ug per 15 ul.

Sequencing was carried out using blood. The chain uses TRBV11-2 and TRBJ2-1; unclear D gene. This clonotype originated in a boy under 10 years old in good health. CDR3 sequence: CASSHAGLLSSYNEQFF. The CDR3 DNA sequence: TGTGCCAGCAGCCATGCCGGCCTTCTGAGCTCCTACAATGAGCAGTTCTTC.